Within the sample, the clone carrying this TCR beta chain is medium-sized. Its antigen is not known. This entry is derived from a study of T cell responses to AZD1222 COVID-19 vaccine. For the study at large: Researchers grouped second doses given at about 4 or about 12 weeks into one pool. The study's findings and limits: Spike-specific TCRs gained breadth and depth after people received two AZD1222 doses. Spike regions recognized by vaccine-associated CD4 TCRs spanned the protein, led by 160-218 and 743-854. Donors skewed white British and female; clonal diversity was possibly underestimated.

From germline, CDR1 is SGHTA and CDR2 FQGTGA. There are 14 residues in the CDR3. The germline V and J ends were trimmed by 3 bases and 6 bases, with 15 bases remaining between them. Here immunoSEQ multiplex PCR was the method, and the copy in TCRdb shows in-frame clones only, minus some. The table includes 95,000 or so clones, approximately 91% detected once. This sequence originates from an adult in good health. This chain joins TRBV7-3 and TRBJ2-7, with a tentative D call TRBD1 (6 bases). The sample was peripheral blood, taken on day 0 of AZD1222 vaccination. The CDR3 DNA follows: TGTGCCAGCAGCTTGGGTACAGGGAAGAGCGAGCAGTACTTC. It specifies CASSLGTGKSEQYF.